The rows below give T cell receptor beta chains drawn from one sample of a study of shared clonotypes between healthy human individuals. Assay: immunoSEQ multiplex PCR; the TCRdb copy retains only in-frame clones and omits some. The sample contains roughly 1,800,000 clones, about 95% of which appear only once. Sequenced input: naive CD8+ T cells sorted from blood. The receptors were sampled from a man aged 18 to 29 in good health. Each CDR3 is given with its conserved first and last residue. D genes are given only for firm matches. A clone size is listed for some rows: how often the clone was seen (once, few, many), or a class if it is expanded.

d_call,v_call,clone_size,j_call,cdr3_nt,cdr3_aa
NA,TRBV27,NA,TRBJ1-1,TGTGCCAGCAGTTTCGGGGGGAACACTGAAGCTTTCTTT,CASSFGGNTEAFF
TRBD1,TRBV27,NA,TRBJ2-1,TGTGCCAGCAGTTTATCGCAGGGGGCTTTACCCTACAATGAGCAGTTCTTC,CASSLSQGALPYNEQFF
TRBD1,TRBV12-5,NA,TRBJ1-2,TGTGCTAGTGGTACAGCCGGGACAGGGGTGGCCTATGGCTACACCTTC,CASGTAGTGVAYGYTF
NA,TRBV2,once,TRBJ2-7,TGTGCCAGCAGTGGGCATGGGTGGTACGAGCAGTACTTC,CASSGHGWYEQYF
NA,TRBV29-1,NA,TRBJ2-4,TGCAGCGTTGAAGCTTTCAGGGGGGGGACCAAAAACATTCAGTACTTC,CSVEAFRGGTKNIQYF
NA,TRBV9,NA,TRBJ1-1,TGTGCCAGCAGCGTAGATCATAGGGGGTTTGAAGCTTTCTTT,CASSVDHRGFEAFF
NA,TRBV10-2,NA,TRBJ1-6,TGCGCCAGCAGTGAGTCGGTAGGGGTCAACCTCTCCTATAATTCACCCCTCCACTTT,CASSESVGVNLSYNSPLHF
TRBD2,TRBV10-1,NA,TRBJ2-7,TGCGCCAGCAGTGAGTCGAATAGCGGGAGCCACGAGCAGTACTTC,CASSESNSGSHEQYF
NA,TRBV27,NA,TRBJ2-7,TGTGCCAGCAGTTTTAGTGAGGGGACCCGCTCCTACGAGCAGTACTTC,CASSFSEGTRSYEQYF
TRBD2,TRBV6-1,NA,TRBJ2-7,TGTGCCAGCAGTGGGCGGGAGATCTACGAGCAGTACTTC,CASSGREIYEQYF
NA,TRBV28,NA,TRBJ2-4,TGTGCCAGCAGCCAATACAGGGAGGCCAAAAACATTCAGTACTTC,CASSQYREAKNIQYF
TRBD1,TRBV4-1,NA,TRBJ1-5,TGCGCCAGCAGCCCTCAGGGGGGGAATGATCAGCCCCAGCATTTT,CASSPQGGNDQPQHF
NA,TRBV6-1,NA,TRBJ2-2,TGTGCCAGCAGTGAAATAGGGACGGGAACCGGGGAGCTGTTTTTT,CASSEIGTGTGELFF
NA,TRBV14,once,TRBJ2-1,TGTGCCAGCAGCCAAGTAAACCCAGATGAGCAGTTCTTC,CASSQVNPDEQFF
TRBD2,TRBV7-9,NA,TRBJ2-5,TGTGCCAGCAGCCTGGGACTAGCGGGACAAGAGACCCAGTACTTC,CASSLGLAGQETQYF
NA,TRBV2,once,TRBJ2-7,TGTGCCAGCAGTGGATCGGACTCCTACGAGCAGTACTTC,CASSGSDSYEQYF
NA,TRBV21-1,NA,TRBJ2-7,TGTGCCAGCAGCAAAGCGCAGCGGGAGCCCCACGAGCAGTACTTC,CASSKAQREPHEQYF
TRBD2,TRBV25-1,NA,TRBJ2-1,TGTGCCAGCAGCGGGAGGCCCTACAATGAGCAGTTCTTC,CASSGRPYNEQFF
NA,TRBV6-5,NA,TRBJ1-1,TGTGCCAGCAGTCGCGGACAGCTGAACACTGAAGCTTTCTTT,CASSRGQLNTEAFF
TRBD1,TRBV28,NA,TRBJ1-3,TGTGCCAGCAGTTTGGTTTTAGGAGGGACAGCATCTGGAAACACCATATATTTT,CASSLVLGGTASGNTIYF
TRBD2,TRBV7-3,NA,TRBJ2-2,TGTGCCAGCAGCTCATTAGCGGGGGTGAACACCGGGGAGCTGTTTTTT,CASSSLAGVNTGELFF
NA,TRBV7-9,NA,TRBJ1-4,TGTGCCAGCTCTCCTGGGAGGGGGGATGAAAAACTGTTTTTT,CASSPGRGDEKLFF
TRBD2,TRBV7-9,once,TRBJ2-3,TGTGCCAGCAGCTCCGCTAGCGGCGACACAGATACGCAGTATTTT,CASSSASGDTDTQYF
TRBD1,TRBV7-2,NA,TRBJ2-7,TGTGCCAGCAGCCTAGGGAAAGAGACAGGGCCCGGCCGGGAGCAGTACTTC,CASSLGKETGPGREQYF